What follows are 6 T cell receptor beta chains derived from one specimen sequenced in a study of cytomegalovirus exposure and HLA in healthy donors. Both 60 Vbeta primers and 13 Jbeta primers went into the PCR. TCRdb's table, derived via immunoSEQ multiplex PCR, lists solely in-frame clones and lacks some. This table has roughly 150,000 clones, around 84% appearing once. Sequenced: PBMCs. The receptor source for this set is a man younger than 40 in good health and CMV-seropositive.

The rearrangement links TRBV21-1 to TRBJ2-7; the table's TRBD2 call for D was not verified on the DNA. TRBV21-1 has pseudogene status. The CDR3 length is 14 residues. The CDR3 sequence is CASPPGDSGYEQYV. DNA of the CDR3: TGTGCCAGTCCCCCTGGGGATTCGGGGTACGAGCAGTACGTC.

This chain links TRBV15 with TRBJ2-5, with 9 nucleotides matching TRBD2. CDR3 length: 16 amino acids. The V gene end was trimmed by 5 bases and the J gene end by 5 bases; junction bases not matched to a gene: 12. CDR1 is LNHNV and CDR2 is YYDKDF in the germline V gene (reference sequence). This CDR3 is CATSRMTGLAGETQYF. CDR3 coding DNA: TGTGCCACCAGCCGAATGACGGGACTAGCAGGGGAGACCCAGTACTTC.

V usage is TRBV7-2 and J usage is TRBJ1-2; D uncertain. In germline, CDR1 is SGHTA, CDR2 FQGNSA. The germline V and J ends were trimmed by 6 bases and 0 bases, with 17 bases remaining between them. This CDR3 spans 16 amino acids. The CDR3 coding sequence is TGTGCCAGCAGGTATCTTGGCAGGCCAGCTAACTATGGCTACACCTTC. The encoded protein is CASRYLGRPANYGYTF.

This clone appeared once. The rearrangement uses TRBV9 and TRBJ1-1; 7 bases agree with TRBD1. V lost 4 bases, J lost 4 bases, and 7 bases stayed unmatched. The CDR3 is made up of 14 amino acids. CDR1 and CDR2 from the germline V gene are SGDLS and YYNGEE. CDR3 amino acids: CASSLITGVTEAFF. In DNA, the CDR3 is TGTGCCAGCAGCTTAATTACAGGGGTCACTGAAGCTTTCTTT.

The rearrangement uses TRBV2 and TRBJ2-5; no firm D call. V lost 7 bases and J lost 1, with 10 bases in between. Germline CDR1 is SNHLY and CDR2 is FYNNEI. This CDR3 contains 13 residues. The CDR3 DNA reads as TGTGCCAGCATAGAGGATTTCCAAGAGACCCAGTACTTC. Its translation is CASIEDFQETQYF.

This chain links TRBV27 with TRBJ2-5, with TRBD2 matching over 10 bases. With 6 bases clipped from V and 2 bases from J, the junction kept 9 bases outside the gene matches. The CDR3 extends over 16 amino acids. Germline lookup yields CDR1 MNHEY and CDR2 SMNVEV (reference sequence). The CDR3 loop is CASSNRLAGLQETQYF. The DNA for the CDR3 is TGTGCCAGCAGCAACCGACTAGCGGGCCTTCAAGAGACCCAGTACTTC.